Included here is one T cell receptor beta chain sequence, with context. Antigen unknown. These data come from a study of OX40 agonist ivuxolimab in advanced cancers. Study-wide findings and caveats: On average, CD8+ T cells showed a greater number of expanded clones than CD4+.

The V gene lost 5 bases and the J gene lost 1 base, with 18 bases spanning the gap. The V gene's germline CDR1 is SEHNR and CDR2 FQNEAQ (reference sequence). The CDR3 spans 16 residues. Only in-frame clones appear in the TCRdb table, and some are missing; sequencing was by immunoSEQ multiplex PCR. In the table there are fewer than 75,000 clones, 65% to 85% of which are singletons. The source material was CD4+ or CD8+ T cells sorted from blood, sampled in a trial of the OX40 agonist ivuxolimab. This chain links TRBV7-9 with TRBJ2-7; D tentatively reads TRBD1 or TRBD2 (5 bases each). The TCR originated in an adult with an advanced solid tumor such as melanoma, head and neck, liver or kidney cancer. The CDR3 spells CASSGPPGRDSYEQYF. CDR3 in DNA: TGTGCCAGCAGCGGCCCTCCGGGACGGGATTCCTACGAGCAGTACTTC.